These T cell receptor beta chains were read from a single sample in a study of T cells in Graves' hyperthyroidism and ophthalmopathy. A single record per CDR3 protein comes from TCRdb applying MiXCR to the multiplex PCR reads. The sample contains 150,000 to 200,000 distinct CDR3 sequences, roughly 10% of which appear only once. The sample taken for sequencing was blood. The receptors come from a woman aged 18-35 years with Graves' hyperthyroidism that later progressed to Graves' ophthalmopathy. Both conserved end residues are part of each CDR3. A D gene is named only where the DNA matches it firmly. Clone sizes are given selectively: once, few, many, or a class where the clone is expanded.

V gene	J gene	clone size	D gene	CDR3 protein	CDR3 DNA
TRBV3-1	TRBJ1-6	NA	TRBD1	CASSQVPTGRLGPLHF	TGTGCCAGCAGCCAAGTCCCGACAGGGCGTTTGGGACCCCTCCACTTT
TRBV4-1	TRBJ1-3	NA	TRBD1	CASSPQTGSGNTIYF	TGCGCCAGCAGCCCACAGACAGGGTCGGGAAACACCATATATTTT
TRBV28	TRBJ2-3	many	TRBD1	CASKQGAGTDTQYF	TGTGCCAGCAAACAGGGGGCCGGCACAGATACGCAGTATTTT
TRBV19	TRBJ2-1	few	TRBD2	CASSQLAGARNEQFF	TGTGCCAGTAGCCAGCTAGCGGGAGCCCGCAATGAGCAGTTCTTC
TRBV6-1	TRBJ1-2	many	NA	CASSLLRWAGYTF	TGTGCCAGCAGCCTACTTCGGTGGGCTGGCTACACCTTC
TRBV5-1	TRBJ1-5	NA	NA	CASSWGEGQPQHF	TGTGCCAGCAGCTGGGGCGAGGGTCAGCCCCAGCATTTT
TRBV20-1	TRBJ1-6	many	TRBD1	CSARTTGEASPLHF	TGCAGTGCTAGAACGACAGGGGAAGCTTCACCCCTCCACTTT
TRBV11-2	TRBJ2-7	many	NA	CASRGTGIYEQYF	TGTGCCAGCAGGGGAACAGGAATCTACGAGCAGTACTTC
TRBV9	TRBJ1-3	once	NA	CASSVGDTIYF	TGTGCCAGCAGCGTCGGGGACACCATATATTTT
TRBV2	TRBJ1-2	many	NA	CASSEVRNYGYTF	TGTGCCAGCAGTGAAGTCCGTAACTATGGCTACACCTTC
TRBV6-1	TRBJ2-7	NA	NA	CASSSPTATYEQYF	TGTGCCAGCAGTTCGCCGACAGCAACCTACGAGCAGTACTTC
TRBV12-3/TRBV12-4	TRBJ2-5	many	TRBD1	CASSNRQGAGTQYF	TGTGCCAGCAGTAACCGACAGGGCGCAGGGACCCAGTACTTC